The T cell receptor (beta chain) described here comes from a study of OX40 agonist ivuxolimab in advanced cancers. TCRdb keeps only in-frame clones here, not all; method: immunoSEQ multiplex PCR. The data contain more than 80,000 clones, less than 95% of them singletons. Looked up from germline, CDR1 is GTSNPN and CDR2 is SVGIG (reference sequence). V was pared by 0 bases and J by 0 bases, with 6 bases between. This CDR3 has 14 residues. The chain uses TRBV30 and TRBJ1-5, with D unclear. The source of this sequence is an adult with an advanced solid tumor such as melanoma, head and neck, liver or kidney cancer. The input for sequencing was CD4+ or CD8+ T cells sorted from blood, taken in a trial of the OX40 agonist ivuxolimab. The chain's CDR3 is CAWSVVNSNQPQHF. CDR3 nucleotide sequence: TGTGCCTGGAGTGTAGTGAATAGCAATCAGCCCCAGCATTTT.